Below are 27 T cell receptor beta chains sequenced from a single sample in a study of T-cell memory formation after mild COVID-19. Using its own MiXCR run on the 5' RACE reads, TCRdb lists one record per CDR3 protein. The table has hundreds of thousands of distinct CDR3 sequences, about 16% seen once. The sample comprised PBMCs or a T cell subset sorted from them (not recorded which). All receptors come from a man aged 18 to 30 who had mild COVID-19 (a few samples of this study predate the infection). Cell type and time point are not known.

The V call is TRBV20-1, the J call TRBJ1-5; TRBD1 might be the D (5 bases). Deletions cut 6 bases from V and 9 bases from J, with 6 bases between. Germline V gene data show CDR1 as DFQATT and CDR2 as SNEGSKA (reference sequence). CDR3 length equals 9 residues. This CDR3 reads CSAGTPQHF. In DNA form, the CDR3 reads TGCAGTGCCGGGACGCCCCAGCATTTT.

The rearrangement joins TRBV5-1 to TRBJ2-5; D remains ambiguous. The CDR3 loop spans 13 amino acids. Deletions cut 5 bases from V and 1 base from J, with 9 bases between. The germline V gene has CDR1 SGHRS and CDR2 YFSETQ. Here the CDR3 reads CASSGPLQETQYF. Written as DNA, the CDR3 is TGCGCCAGCAGTGGGCCTCTCCAAGAGACCCAGTACTTC. The entire variable domain, with the rest obtained from reference TRBV5-1 and TRBJ2-5, is as follows: KAGVTQTPRYLIKTRGQQVTLSCSPISGHRSVSWYQQTPGQGLQFLFEYFSETQRNKGNFPGRFSGRQFSNSRSEMNVSTLELGDSALYLCASSGPLQETQYFGPGTRLLVL.

This clonotype was detected only a few times. V usage is TRBV7-2 and J usage is TRBJ2-3; D unclear. The CDR3 is 17 amino acids. Germline V gives CDR1 SGHTA, CDR2 FQGNSA. Trimming removed 5 bases at V and 0 bases at J, with 18 bases between. The CDR3 bases are TGTGCCAGCAGCCCGCGTCTAGGCGTTTTAAGCACAGATACGCAGTATTTT. Protein product: CASSPRLGVLSTDTQYF.

This clonotype was recorded at least ten times. The chain carries TRBV5-4 and TRBJ2-1; D gene uncertain. This CDR3 contains 11 residues. The germline CDR1 and CDR2 sequences are SGHNT and YYREEE (reference sequence). V was clipped by 0 bases and J by 7 bases, with 2 bases between them. The CDR3 protein is CASSLENEQFF. Written as DNA, the CDR3 is TGTGCCAGCAGCTTGGAGAATGAGCAGTTCTTC.

This clonotype was detected a few times. The chain employs TRBV20-1 and TRBJ2-5; 7 nucleotides agree with TRBD1. The CDR3 length is 12 residues. V lost 2 bases, J lost 5 bases, and 2 bases stayed unmatched. The germline V gene encodes CDR1 DFQATT and CDR2 SNEGSKA (reference sequence). The CDR3 DNA reads TGCAGTGCTAGAAAGGGGGCCGAGACCCAGTACTTC. Translating gives CSARKGAETQYF.

There are many counts of this clonotype. The V gene is TRBV5-1, the J gene TRBJ1-5; D ambiguous. Germline V CDR1 and CDR2: SGHRS, YFSETQ. This CDR3 is built from 14 residues. Trimming left V 5 bases short and J 2 bases short, with 11 bases between. DNA of the CDR3: TGCGCCAGCAGACCAAATGGGGGCAATCAGCCCCAGCATTTT. Translation gives CASRPNGGNQPQHF.

This chain joins TRBV6-5 and TRBJ1-5; no clear D gene. With 4 bases removed from V and 5 bases from J, the gap between germline ends came to 9 bases. CDR1 is MNHEY, CDR2 SVGAGI, per germline. CDR3 length: 13 residues. CDR3: CASSSSSDQPQHF. CDR3 bases: TGTGCCAGCAGTTCCTCGTCCGATCAGCCCCAGCATTTT.

The chain combines TRBV5-1 with TRBJ1-1; weak D call: TRBD1 (6 bases). The CDR3 covers 13 residues. The V gene's germline CDR1 is SGHRS and CDR2 YFSETQ. V shed 4 bases and J shed 4 bases, with 11 bases lying between them. The CDR3 spells CASSRGPGTEAFF. CDR3 sequence (DNA): TGCGCCAGCAGCCGGGGGCCGGGCACTGAAGCTTTCTTT.

This rearrangement joins TRBV7-9 to TRBJ1-1, with no clear D. The germline V and J ends were trimmed by 3 bases and 4 bases, with 9 bases remaining between them. The CDR3 covers 13 residues. Germline CDR1 SEHNR, CDR2 FQNEAQ (reference sequence). The CDR3 sequence: CASSFSARTEAFF. DNA of the CDR3: TGTGCCAGCAGCTTTTCCGCCCGCACTGAAGCTTTCTTT. The entire variable domain, with the rest obtained from reference TRBV7-9 and TRBJ1-1, is as follows: DTGVSQNPRHKITKRGQNVTFRCDPISEHNRLYWYRQTLGQGPEFLTYFQNEAQLEKSRLLSDRFSAERPKGSFSTLEIQRTEQGDSAMYLCASSFSARTEAFFGQGTRLTVV.

This clonotype was detected only a few times. In DNA form, the CDR3 reads TGTGCCAGCAGTTATAGGGGACAGGGGAAGTTCTTC. Amino acid sequence: CASSYRGQGKFF. The V and J genes are TRBV6-2 or TRBV6-3 and TRBJ2-1; 10 nucleotides match TRBD1. Per germline, CDR1 MNHEY and CDR2 SVGEGT. The trim removed 3 bases at V and 14 bases at J, leaving 4 bases unmatched. CDR3 size: 12 residues.

The chain couples TRBV20-1 to TRBJ1-1; no clear D. The length of the CDR3 is 12 residues. CDR1 and CDR2 from the germline V gene are DFQATT and SNEGSKA (reference sequence). Trimming took off 5 bases at V and 10 bases at J, with 17 bases between the two ends. The CDR3 region is CSADSTGWGAFF. The CDR3 nucleotides are TGCAGTGCTGATTCGACGGGTTGGGGAGCTTTCTTT.

This clonotype was detected many times. This chain uses TRBV5-1 with TRBJ2-5; TRBD2 matches 7 bases. Looked up from germline, CDR1 is SGHRS and CDR2 is YFSETQ. The CDR3 consists of 14 residues. The ends lost 4 bases at V and 1 base at J; junction bases unmatched: 4. The CDR3 DNA sequence: TGCGCCAGCAGCCGTGGGGGGGTCCAAGAGACCCAGTACTTC. Translating it yields CASSRGGVQETQYF.

This clonotype was seen a handful of times. This rearrangement joins TRBV6-5 to TRBJ1-2; TRBD1 matches 9 bases. CDR3 length equals 14 residues. Unmatched junction bases numbered 9, after V lost 6 bases and J lost 7 bases. The germline V gene has CDR1 MNHEY and CDR2 SVGAGI. CDR3 nucleotides: TGTGCCAGCAGACAAACAGGGGGCGCGGGTGGCTACACCTTC. Translation gives CASRQTGGAGGYTF.

This clonotype was seen only once. The chain links TRBV10-2 to TRBJ1-2, with 7 bases lining up with TRBD1. The junction had 5 bases not matched to a gene; V was cut back by 0 bases and J by 10 bases. The CDR3 has 13 residues. Germline V CDR1 and CDR2: WSHSY, SAAADI. The DNA of the CDR3 is TGCGCCAGCAGTGAGTCGGGACAGCAAATCTACACCTTC. This gives the protein CASSESGQQIYTF.

This clonotype was observed a handful of times. The CDR3 protein is CASSHRGLNSPLHF. The CDR3 nucleotides are TGTGCCAGCAGCCACAGGGGGCTGAATTCACCCCTCCACTTT. V and J are TRBV3-1 and TRBJ1-6, with 8 nucleotides matching TRBD1. V gave up 3 bases and J gave up 7 bases; unmatched junction bases: 2. The CDR3 is 14 residues long. From germline, CDR1 is LGHDT and CDR2 YNNKEL (reference sequence).

The J gene is TRBJ1-1, the V gene TRBV4-1; D gene ambiguous. CDR1 is MGHRA, CDR2 YSYEKL, per germline. V lost 1 base and J 0 bases, leaving 6 bases between the germline ends. The CDR3 loop spans 14 amino acids. The CDR3 region has the DNA TGCGCCAGCAGCCAAGGGGTCCTGAACACTGAAGCTTTCTTT. Amino acid sequence: CASSQGVLNTEAFF.

The count of this clonotype is one. The V gene is TRBV19, the J gene TRBJ2-5, with D unclear. Germline V lookup: CDR1 LNHDA, CDR2 SQIVND (reference sequence). Trimming removed 6 bases at V and 7 bases at J, with 18 bases between. The CDR3 totals 14 residues. CDR3 loop: CASSQNGNPVTQYF. As DNA, the CDR3 is TGTGCCAGTAGCCAGAATGGGAATCCGGTGACCCAGTACTTC.

The CDR3 here is CASSRGVSLETQYF. The CDR3 bases are TGTGCCAGCAGCCGTGGGGTGAGCCTGGAGACCCAGTACTTC. V and J are TRBV9 and TRBJ2-5; no clear D gene. Deletions cut 4 bases from V and 5 bases from J, with 15 bases between. The length of the CDR3 is 14 residues. Germline V gives CDR1 SGDLS, CDR2 YYNGEE.

The chain has TRBV5-1 and TRBJ2-5; 9 nucleotides match TRBD1. Germline V gives CDR1 SGHRS, CDR2 YFSETQ. The CDR3 totals 16 residues. The V and J ends lost 0 bases and 5 bases, in that order; junction bases with no gene match: 8. The CDR3, as DNA: TGCGCCAGCAGCTTGGACCCCGGGACAGGGTACGAGACCCAGTACTTC. Its protein is CASSLDPGTGYETQYF.

V and J are TRBV6-5 and TRBJ2-1; 7 bases are a match to TRBD1. CDR1 and CDR2 from the germline V gene are MNHEY and SVGAGI. CDR3 length: 16 amino acids. Trimming removed 5 bases from V and 2 bases from J; junction bases left unmatched: 9. For the CDR3, the DNA is TGTGCCAGCAGTCCCCTCCCCGGGACAGCCTACAATGAGCAGTTCTTC. Translating it yields CASSPLPGTAYNEQFF.

This clonotype was observed at least ten times. The V call is TRBV6-6, the J call TRBJ1-6, with no clear D. CDR1 is MNHNY, CDR2 SVGAGI, per germline (reference sequence). CDR3 size: 17 residues. Between the trimmed V and J ends, which lost 2 bases and 8 bases, there was a span of 19 bases. CDR3 DNA sequence: TGTGCCAGCAGTTACCTGGTCCTCTCTCGGATGTATTCACCCCTCCACTTT. This gives the protein CASSYLVLSRMYSPLHF.

This clonotype has only a few counts. The V call is TRBV12-3 or TRBV12-4, the J call TRBJ2-7, with D maybe TRBD1 (6 bases). Trimming took 6 bases from V and 2 from J, leaving 14 bases between them. The length of the CDR3 is 14 residues. The CDR3 DNA follows: TGTGCCAGCAGCCACGACACAGGGCCCTACGAGCAGTACTTC. It translates to CASSHDTGPYEQYF.

In this sample, this clonotype turned up a few times. V gene TRBV11-2 combines with J gene TRBJ2-1; D is undetermined. Germline V CDR1 and CDR2: SGHAT, FQNNGV. Trimming took off 2 bases at V and 15 bases at J, with 17 bases between the two ends. The CDR3 has 13 residues. In DNA, the CDR3 is TGTGCCAGCAGCTTATTCAGGAGCCTGTTGGTGTTCTTC. Amino acids: CASSLFRSLLVFF.

This chain uses TRBV30 with TRBJ1-1; D gene ambiguous. Germline CDR1 GTSNPN, CDR2 SVGIG (reference sequence). Between the trimmed V and J ends, which lost 5 bases and 1 base, there was a span of 11 bases. CDR3 length: 13 residues. In DNA, the CDR3 is TGTGCCTGGTCTAGTGAGGGGAACACTGAAGCTTTCTTT. This sequence encodes CAWSSEGNTEAFF.

This clonotype was seen a handful of times. CDR3 residues: CASSRGLISTDTQYF. In DNA, the CDR3 is TGTGCCAGCAGCAGAGGCCTAATCTCCACAGATACGCAGTATTTT. The genes are TRBV4-2 and TRBJ2-3, with D unclear. CDR1 and CDR2 from the germline V gene are LGHNA and YNFKEQ. V lost 5 bases and J lost 2, with 14 bases in between. CDR3 length: 15 residues.

The chain recombines TRBV6-2 or TRBV6-3 with TRBJ1-5; the D gene is possibly TRBD1 (6 bases). Per the germline V gene, CDR1 is MNHEY and CDR2 is SVGEGT. The CDR3 consists of 11 residues. With 6 bases removed from V and 10 bases from J, the gap between germline ends came to 10 bases. Here the CDR3 DNA reads TGTGCCAGCAGCATACAGGGTCCCCAGCATTTT. Its protein product is CASSIQGPQHF.

This clonotype was detected a few times. This chain links TRBV20-1 with TRBJ1-2; D not certain. This CDR3 is built from 10 residues. The ends were cut back, 4 bases at V and 5 bases at J, with 5 bases in the middle. CDR1 is DFQATT and CDR2 is SNEGSKA in the germline V gene (reference sequence). CDR3 amino acids: CSATYYGYTF. The CDR3 DNA reads TGCAGTGCTACCTATTATGGCTACACCTTC.